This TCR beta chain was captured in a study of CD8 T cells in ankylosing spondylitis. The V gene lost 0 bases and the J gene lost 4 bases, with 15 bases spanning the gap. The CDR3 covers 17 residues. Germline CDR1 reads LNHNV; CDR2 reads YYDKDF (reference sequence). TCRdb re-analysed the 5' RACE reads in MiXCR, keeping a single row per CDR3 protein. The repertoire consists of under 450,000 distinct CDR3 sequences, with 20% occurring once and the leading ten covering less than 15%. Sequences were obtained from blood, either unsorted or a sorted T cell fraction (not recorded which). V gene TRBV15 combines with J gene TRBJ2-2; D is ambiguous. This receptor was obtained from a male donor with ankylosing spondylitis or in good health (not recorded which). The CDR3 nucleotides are TGTGCCACCAGCAGAGATCTATCGTGGCACTTCACCGGGGAGCTGTTTTTT. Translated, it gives CATSRDLSWHFTGELFF. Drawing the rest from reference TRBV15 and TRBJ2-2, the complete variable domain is DAMVIQNPRYQVTQFGKPVTLSCSQTLNHNVMYWYQQKSSQAPKLLFHYYDKDFNNEADTPDNFQSRRPNTSFCFLDIRSPGLGDTAMYLCATSRDLSWHFTGELFFGEGSRLTVL.